The 3 T cell receptor beta chains presented below share a single source sample, sequenced in a study of CD8+ T cells in alopecia areata. Reverse transcription of extracted RNA yielded cDNA, which provided the sequencing template. Repertoires were generated with immunoSEQ multiplex PCR, while TCRdb's copy carries only in-frame clones and drops some. Of some 210,000 clones listed, more than 45% are singletons. The specimen comprised CD4+ T cells sorted from blood, sampled at week 0. Receptors were obtained from a human donor with alopecia areata.

Note on this clone: The germline gene is not matched at one end of the junction; a read error may be the cause. V gene TRBV2 combines with J gene TRBJ2-3; possible D gene TRBD1, 7 bases. Germline assignment: CDR1 SNHLY and CDR2 FYNNEI. The CDR3 spans 11 residues. As DNA, the CDR3 is TGTGCCAGCAGGGCGGCGCGGGGACAGCGCTTT. Its protein is CASRAARGQRF. Complete variable domain (other parts from reference TRBV2 and TRBJ2-3): EPEVTQTPSHQVTQMGQEVILRCVPISNHLYFYWYRQILGQKVEFLVSFYNNEISEKSEIFDDQFSVERPDGSNFTLKIRSTKLEDSAMYFCASRAARGQRFGPGTRLTVL.

J is TRBJ2-2 and V is TRBV5-4, with TRBD2 matching over 9 bases. J gave up 7 bases and V 5 bases, and 12 bases lay outside the gene matches. Germline lookup yields CDR1 SGHNT and CDR2 YYREEE (reference sequence). The CDR3 extends over 16 amino acids. CDR3 sequence reads: CASSPISGRGNGELFF. The CDR3 region has the DNA TGTGCCAGCAGTCCGATTAGCGGGAGAGGGAACGGGGAGCTGTTTTTT.

The gene calls are TRBV29-1 and TRBJ1-2; TRBD1 agrees at 7 bases. The CDR3 extends over 13 amino acids. The V gene's germline CDR1 is SQVTM and CDR2 ANQGSEA. V shed 7 bases, J shed 2 bases, and the junction held 7 bases outside the gene matches. This CDR3 is CSDRGQTNYGYTF. In DNA, the CDR3 is TGCAGCGACAGGGGACAGACAAACTATGGCTACACCTTC.